This entry lists 20 T cell receptor beta chains sequenced from one sample in a study of blood T cell repertoires in COVID-19. Clones were sequenced by immunoSEQ multiplex PCR, and TCRdb holds only the in-frame ones, with some missing. The table lists around 86,000 clones, around four fifths of them singletons, with approximately 12% in the top ten. Sample: peripheral blood. These receptors were obtained from a human donor in a cohort sampled during active COVID-19.

The chain joins TRBV29-1 to TRBJ1-1, with D maybe TRBD1 (6 bases). V shed 4 bases and J shed 3 bases, with 12 bases lying between them. Germline V gene sequence: CDR1 SQVTM, CDR2 ANQGSEA. This CDR3 is built from 13 residues. CDR3 nucleotides: TGCAGCGTTGGCAGGGGCCGGGACACTGAAGCTTTCTTT. Its protein product is CSVGRGRDTEAFF.

J is TRBJ1-1 and V is TRBV9, with D tentatively TRBD1 (6 bases). Germline assignment: CDR1 SGDLS and CDR2 YYNGEE. This CDR3 region has 14 residues. V was clipped by 5 bases and J by 1 base, with 12 bases between them. DNA of the CDR3: TGTGCCAGCAGTCTAGGACAGCCGAACACTGAAGCTTTCTTT. This codes for CASSLGQPNTEAFF.

The chain carries TRBV24-1 and TRBJ2-3; D may be TRBD1 (6 bases). Germline V lookup: CDR1 KGHDR, CDR2 SFDVKD. V lost 3 bases and J lost 5, with 11 bases in between. This CDR3 has 14 residues. The CDR3 protein is CATSDRTALDTQYF. CDR3 DNA sequence: TGTGCCACCAGTGATAGGACAGCTCTAGATACGCAGTATTTT.

This sequence joins TRBV5-1 and TRBJ1-1, with D hard to call. Germline CDR1 is SGHRS and CDR2 is YFSETQ. This CDR3 spans 13 amino acids. Between the trimmed V and J ends, which lost 3 bases and 0 bases, there was a span of 6 bases. The CDR3 region has the DNA TGCGCCAGCAGCTCCCCCGTGAACACTGAAGCTTTCTTT. It codes for CASSSPVNTEAFF.

V gene TRBV15 combines with J gene TRBJ2-7, with D possibly matching TRBD1 (6 bases). V lost 1 base, J lost 5 bases, and 9 bases lay in between. Looked up from germline, CDR1 is LNHNV and CDR2 is YYDKDF (reference sequence). This CDR3 is 13 amino acids long. The CDR3 region is CATSRGQVDEQYF. In nucleotides, the CDR3 is TGTGCCACCAGCAGAGGACAGGTCGACGAGCAGTACTTC.

This chain uses TRBV3-1 (or the pseudogene TRBV3-2) with TRBJ2-3; D gene uncertain. The germline V and J ends were trimmed by 3 bases and 2 bases, with 3 bases remaining between them. The length of the CDR3 is 12 residues. From germline, CDR1 is LGHDT and CDR2 YNNKEL (reference sequence). The CDR3 sequence: CASSHITDTQYF. The CDR3 DNA reads TGTGCCAGCAGCCATATCACAGATACGCAGTATTTT.

The chain joins TRBV27 to TRBJ2-1; TRBD1 agrees at 8 bases. The germline V gene encodes CDR1 MNHEY and CDR2 SMNVEV (reference sequence). The trim removed 6 bases at V and 4 bases at J, leaving 14 bases unmatched. This CDR3 comprises 17 residues. The CDR3 here is CASSMRPGTGDYNEQFF. The DNA of the CDR3 is TGTGCCAGCAGCATGAGACCGGGGACAGGTGATTACAATGAGCAGTTCTTC.

The V and J genes are TRBV19 and TRBJ1-5; D perhaps matches TRBD1 (5 bases). This CDR3 is 17 amino acids long. Deletions cut 7 bases from V and 3 bases from J, with 22 bases between. CDR1 and CDR2 (germline): LNHDA, SQIVND (reference sequence). The CDR3 DNA follows: TGTGCCAGTACCCTCCCCGAGGGGACTGAGGTCAATCAGCCCCAGCATTTT. Encoded protein: CASTLPEGTEVNQPQHF.

This chain uses TRBV18 with TRBJ2-1; 7 bases are a match to TRBD2. The germline V gene encodes CDR1 KGHSH and CDR2 LQKENI. This CDR3 region has 16 residues. V lost 2 bases, J lost 10 bases, and 14 bases stayed unmatched. The DNA for the CDR3 is TGTGCCAGCTCACCAAGTTCGGGGGAGGGGATAGGGGAGCAGTTCTTC. Its translation: CASSPSSGEGIGEQFF.

The CDR3 protein is CASSISKGSIAKNIQYF. DNA for the CDR3: TGTGCCAGTAGTATTTCGAAGGGGTCAATAGCCAAAAACATTCAGTACTTC. J is TRBJ2-4 and V is TRBV19, with D maybe TRBD1 (5 bases). Trimming removed 3 bases from V and 0 bases from J, with 15 bases in between. The germline gives CDR1 LNHDA, CDR2 SQIVND (reference sequence). The CDR3 spans 17 residues.

The chain couples TRBV18 to TRBJ2-5; no firm D call. Germline V gene data show CDR1 as KGHSH and CDR2 as LQKENI. The CDR3 sequence is 13 residues long. With 3 bases removed from V and 0 bases from J, the gap between germline ends came to 5 bases. The CDR3 DNA follows: TGTGCCAGCTCACCCCTGTACCAAGAGACCCAGTACTTC. It yields the protein CASSPLYQETQYF.

The chain uses TRBV27 and TRBJ2-2, with 7 bases fitting TRBD1. Trimming removed 4 bases from V and 6 bases from J; junction bases left unmatched: 8. The V gene's germline CDR1 is MNHEY and CDR2 SMNVEV (reference sequence). The CDR3 covers 15 residues. Here the CDR3 DNA reads TGTGCCAGCAGTTCCGACAGGGACAATGCCGGGGAGCTGTTTTTT. This sequence encodes CASSSDRDNAGELFF.

Concerning this clone: An end of the junction differs from the germline gene, which may be a read error. The chain is built from TRBV18 and TRBJ2-3; a possible D gene is TRBD1 (7 bases). The CDR3 is 13 amino acids. The germline V gene encodes CDR1 KGHSH and CDR2 LQKENI. The CDR3, as DNA: TGTGCCAGCTCACCAACGGGGGACAGCCTCCGGGGTTTT. It translates to CASSPTGDSLRGF.

The gene calls are TRBV24-1 and TRBJ1-5, with D possibly being TRBD1 (6 bases). The germline gives CDR1 KGHDR, CDR2 SFDVKD. Trimming stripped 4 bases from V and 4 bases from J, with 13 bases between. There are 15 residues in the CDR3. The CDR3 reads CATSDRQDSNQPQHF. CDR3 DNA: TGTGCCACCAGTGACAGACAGGACAGTAATCAGCCCCAGCATTTT.

The rearrangement uses TRBV19 and TRBJ2-1; 8 nucleotides line up with TRBD2. The junction had 8 bases not matched to a gene; V was cut back by 5 bases and J by 5 bases. The CDR3 spans 15 residues. CDR1 is LNHDA, CDR2 SQIVND, per germline (reference sequence). In DNA form, the CDR3 reads TGTGCCAGTAGTCGGGGCGGGAGGCCGAACAATGAGCAGTTCTTC. It specifies CASSRGGRPNNEQFF.

The chain combines TRBV12-3 or TRBV12-4 with TRBJ2-5, with D perhaps matching TRBD1 (7 bases). Trimming removed 5 bases at V and 5 bases at J, with 9 bases between. The CDR3 runs to 12 residues. The CDR3 nucleotides are TGTGCCAGCAGTCAGGGGGGTGAGACCCAGTACTTC. Protein: CASSQGGETQYF.

The chain employs TRBV3-1 (or the pseudogene TRBV3-2) and TRBJ1-2; TRBD1 aligns across 7 bases. V lost 4 bases to trimming and J lost 8 bases; unmatched junction nucleotides: 16. The CDR3 has 16 residues. CDR1 LGHDT and CDR2 YNNKEL come from the germline V gene (reference sequence). CDR3 sequence reads: CASSPDAPGGGLGYTF. CDR3 coding DNA: TGTGCCAGCAGCCCAGACGCCCCAGGGGGAGGATTAGGCTACACCTTC.

V and J are TRBV19 and TRBJ2-1; D may be TRBD2 (5 bases). Deletions cut 4 bases from V and 2 bases from J, with 12 bases between. The V gene's germline CDR1 is LNHDA and CDR2 SQIVND (reference sequence). The length of the CDR3 is 15 residues. This CDR3 reads CASSSERTTYNEQFF. For the CDR3, the DNA is TGTGCCAGTAGTAGTGAGCGGACCACCTACAATGAGCAGTTCTTC.

The V and J genes are TRBV6-1 and TRBJ2-7; unclear D gene. From germline, CDR1 is MNHNS and CDR2 SASEGT. The CDR3 loop spans 11 amino acids. V was shortened by 1 base and J by 6 bases, with 4 bases between the two germline ends. CDR3 DNA: TGTGCCAGCAGTGAAGGTCTCGAGCAGTACTTC. It encodes CASSEGLEQYF.

This chain joins TRBV10-3 and TRBJ2-2; a weak D match, TRBD1 (5 bases). Germline CDR1 and CDR2: ENHRY and SYGVKD. The CDR3 consists of 17 residues. V dropped 0 bases and J dropped 4 bases, with 15 bases sitting between them. The CDR3 sequence: CAISESKGRVGTGELFF. The CDR3 DNA follows: TGTGCCATCAGTGAGTCGAAAGGCAGGGTAGGCACCGGGGAGCTGTTTTTT.